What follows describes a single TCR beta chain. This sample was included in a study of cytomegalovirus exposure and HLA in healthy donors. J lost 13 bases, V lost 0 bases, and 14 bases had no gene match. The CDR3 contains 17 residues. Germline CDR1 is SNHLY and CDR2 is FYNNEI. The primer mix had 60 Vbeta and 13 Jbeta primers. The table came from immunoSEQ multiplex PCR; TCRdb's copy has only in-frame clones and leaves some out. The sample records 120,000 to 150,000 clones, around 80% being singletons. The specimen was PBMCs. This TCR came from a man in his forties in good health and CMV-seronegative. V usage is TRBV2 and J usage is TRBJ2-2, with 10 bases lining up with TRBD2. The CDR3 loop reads CASSEALTGASGRALFF. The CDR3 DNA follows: TGTGCCAGCAGTGAAGCGCTAACCGGGGCTAGCGGGAGAGCGCTGTTTTTT. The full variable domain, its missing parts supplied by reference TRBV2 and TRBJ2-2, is EPEVTQTPSHQVTQMGQEVILRCVPISNHLYFYWYRQILGQKVEFLVSFYNNEISEKSEIFDDQFSVERPDGSNFTLKIRSTKLEDSAMYFCASSEALTGASGRALFFGEGSRLTVL.